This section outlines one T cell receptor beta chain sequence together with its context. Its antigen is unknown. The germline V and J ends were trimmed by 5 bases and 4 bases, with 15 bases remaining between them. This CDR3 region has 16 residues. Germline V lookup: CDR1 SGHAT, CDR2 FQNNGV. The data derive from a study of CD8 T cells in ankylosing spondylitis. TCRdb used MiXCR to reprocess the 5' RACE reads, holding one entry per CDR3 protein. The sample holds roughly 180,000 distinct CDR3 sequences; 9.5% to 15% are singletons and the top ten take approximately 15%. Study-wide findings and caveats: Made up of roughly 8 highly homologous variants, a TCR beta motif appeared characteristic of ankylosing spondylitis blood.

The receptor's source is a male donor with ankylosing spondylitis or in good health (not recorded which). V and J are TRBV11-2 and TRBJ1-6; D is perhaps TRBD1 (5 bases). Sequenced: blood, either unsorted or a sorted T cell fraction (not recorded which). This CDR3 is CASSERPGPYNSPLHF. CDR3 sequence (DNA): TGTGCCAGCAGCGAGAGACCGGGACCGTATAATTCACCCCTCCACTTT.